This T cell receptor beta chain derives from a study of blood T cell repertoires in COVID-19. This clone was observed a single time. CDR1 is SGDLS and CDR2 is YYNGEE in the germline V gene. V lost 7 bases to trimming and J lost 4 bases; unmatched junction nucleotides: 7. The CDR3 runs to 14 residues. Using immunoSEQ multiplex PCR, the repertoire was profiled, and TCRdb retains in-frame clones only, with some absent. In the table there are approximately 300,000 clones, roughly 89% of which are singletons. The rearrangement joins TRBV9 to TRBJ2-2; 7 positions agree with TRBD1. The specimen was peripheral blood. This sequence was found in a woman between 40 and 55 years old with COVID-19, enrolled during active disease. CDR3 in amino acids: CASATGLGTGELFF. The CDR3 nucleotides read TGTGCCAGCGCGACAGGGCTCGGCACCGGGGAGCTGTTTTTT.